The 19 T cell receptor beta chains presented below share a single source sample, sequenced in a study of cytomegalovirus exposure and HLA in healthy donors. Vbeta (60) and Jbeta (13) primers were used in the PCR. Profiled with immunoSEQ multiplex PCR; TCRdb holds only in-frame clones, not every one. The sample includes about 160,000 clones, 65% to 80% of them seen just once. What was sequenced was PBMCs. The source is a man between 35 and 55 years old in good health and CMV-seronegative.

The chain links TRBV2 to TRBJ1-2; 8 bases align to TRBD1. With V trimmed by 5 bases and J by 4 bases, 3 bases remained unmatched. There are 13 residues in the CDR3. CDR1 is SNHLY, CDR2 FYNNEI, per germline. CDR3 nucleotides: TGTGCCAGCAGTTACGGACAGGGCTATGGCTACACCTTC. Encoded protein: CASSYGQGYGYTF.

This clone was picked up a small number of times. This chain joins TRBV5-1 and TRBJ1-3; D gene ambiguous. This CDR3 comprises 15 residues. Germline V gene data show CDR1 as SGHRS and CDR2 as YFSETQ. The ends were cut back, 0 bases at V and 7 bases at J, with 14 bases in the middle. The CDR3 sequence is CASSLGPSEVNTIYF. The CDR3 region has the DNA TGCGCCAGCAGCTTGGGCCCATCTGAGGTTAACACCATATATTTT.

The gene calls are TRBV5-1 and TRBJ2-1; 8 bases match TRBD1. Germline lookup yields CDR1 SGHRS and CDR2 YFSETQ. V was pared by 4 bases and J by 7 bases, with 7 bases of the junction left unmatched. CDR3 length equals 14 residues. The CDR3 DNA reads TGCGCCAGCAGCCCGGGACAGGAGGTTAATGAGCAGTTCTTC. Residues: CASSPGQEVNEQFF.

This clone came up once. This sequence joins TRBV20-1 and TRBJ2-3; D perhaps matches TRBD1 (5 bases). CDR3 length: 11 amino acids. Germline V gene lookup returns CDR1 DFQATT and CDR2 SNEGSKA (reference sequence). Trimming took 5 bases from V and 5 from J, leaving 8 bases between them. CDR3 bases: TGCAGTGCTTCAAGGGGAGATACGCAGTATTTT. This translates into CSASRGDTQYF.

The chain recombines TRBV2 with TRBJ2-4; weak D call: TRBD2 (6 bases). This CDR3 spans 16 amino acids. Germline CDR1 reads SNHLY; CDR2 reads FYNNEI. Trimming took off 8 bases at V and 0 bases at J, with 17 bases between the two ends. CDR3 region: CASGAGPGLAKNIQYF. The CDR3, as DNA: TGTGCCAGCGGGGCAGGGCCGGGACTAGCCAAAAACATTCAGTACTTC. The complete variable domain, with remaining parts taken from reference TRBV2 and TRBJ2-4, reads EPEVTQTPSHQVTQMGQEVILRCVPISNHLYFYWYRQILGQKVEFLVSFYNNEISEKSEIFDDQFSVERPDGSNFTLKIRSTKLEDSAMYFCASGAGPGLAKNIQYFGAGTRLSVL.

The DNA for the CDR3 is TGTGCCAGCAGTTGGTCCCCCGGGACAGGGGCGTATGGCTACACCTTC. Amino acids: CASSWSPGTGAYGYTF. The chain has TRBV6-5 and TRBJ1-2; 10 nucleotides match TRBD1. Trimming at V came to 4 bases and at J to 5 bases, leaving 10 bases not matched to a gene. Germline CDR1 is MNHEY and CDR2 is SVGAGI. The CDR3 is 16 residues long.

This chain joins TRBV29-1 and TRBJ1-1; D is possibly TRBD1 (5 bases). The CDR3 sequence is 11 residues long. V was cut by 3 bases and J by 5 bases, with 7 bases left in between. CDR1 SQVTM and CDR2 ANQGSEA come from the germline V gene. CDR3 region: CSVEGRTEAFF. CDR3 coding DNA: TGCAGCGTTGAGGGGCGGACTGAAGCTTTCTTT.

The CDR3 region has the DNA TGTGCCAGCAGCTCATCCCGACAGGTTGCAGGGGTAGCGACCCAGTACTTC. Encoded protein: CASSSSRQVAGVATQYF. The chain has TRBV5-5 and TRBJ2-5; tentative D call: TRBD1 (6 bases). The CDR3 consists of 17 residues. The germline V and J ends were trimmed by 3 bases and 7 bases, with 25 bases remaining between them. The germline gives CDR1 SGHKS, CDR2 YYEKEE (reference sequence).

This clone turned up a few times. The rearrangement uses TRBV4-3 and TRBJ2-2; 10 bases are shared with TRBD1. The CDR3 has 16 amino acids. Germline CDR1 reads LGHNA; CDR2 reads YSLEER. With 6 bases clipped from V and 1 base from J, the junction kept 5 bases outside the gene matches. The CDR3 DNA follows: TGCGCCAGCAGTTCTCGGACAGGGGGGAACACCGGGGAGCTGTTTTTT. Its protein product is CASSSRTGGNTGELFF.

V gene TRBV7-6 combines with J gene TRBJ2-5; TRBD1 agrees at 8 bases. The CDR3 extends over 16 amino acids. V lost 2 bases to trimming and J lost 3 bases; unmatched junction nucleotides: 8. Germline CDR1 is SGHVS and CDR2 is FNYEAQ. The CDR3 sequence: CASSLLPDREKETQYF. CDR3 in DNA: TGTGCCAGCAGCTTATTACCGGACAGGGAGAAAGAGACCCAGTACTTC.

CDR3 DNA sequence: TGTGCCAGCAGCCCGTCGTCTTCCCTCCACTTT. Its protein product is CASSPSSSLHF. The chain couples TRBV28 to TRBJ1-6; no clear D gene. The V gene lost 6 bases and the J gene lost 14 bases, with 11 bases spanning the gap. The germline CDR1 and CDR2 sequences are MDHEN and SYDVKM. The CDR3 loop spans 11 amino acids. The full variable domain, in which reference TRBV28 and TRBJ1-6 provide the parts outside the CDR3, is DVKVTQSSRYLVKRTGEKVFLECVQDMDHENMFWYRQDPGLGLRLIYFSYDVKMKEKGDIPEGYSVSREKKERFSLILESASTNQTSMYLCASSPSSSLHFGNGTRLTVT.

This chain joins TRBV30 and TRBJ1-2; TRBD1 is a possible D gene (6 bases). CDR3 length equals 15 residues. The V and J ends lost 1 base and 2 bases respectively, with 14 bases between them. Germline V CDR1 and CDR2: GTSNPN, SVGIG (reference sequence). The CDR3 sequence is CAWSAGGGGNYGYTF. CDR3 coding DNA: TGTGCCTGGAGTGCGGGCGGGGGCGGAAACTATGGCTACACCTTC.

For this clone: The sample carries other DNA sequences with the same CDR3. The chain uses TRBV27 and TRBJ2-2, with 8 bases identical to TRBD2. Germline CDR1 MNHEY, CDR2 SMNVEV (reference sequence). The CDR3 is 15 residues long. After removal of 2 bases from V and 1 base from J, the junction contained 0 bases not matched to a gene. DNA for the CDR3: TGTGCCAGCAGTTTACGGGGGGGGAACACCGGGGAGCTGTTTTTT. It is translated as CASSLRGGNTGELFF.

This sequence joins TRBV9 and TRBJ2-7; no definite D call. V was cut by 3 bases and J by 3 bases, with 16 bases left in between. The length of the CDR3 is 15 residues. Germline V gives CDR1 SGDLS, CDR2 YYNGEE. This CDR3 is CASSAGVTTDYEQYF. In nucleotides, the CDR3 is TGTGCCAGCAGCGCCGGAGTTACCACTGACTACGAGCAGTACTTC. Full variable domain (missing parts from reference TRBV9 and TRBJ2-7): DSGVTQTPKHLITATGQRVTLRCSPRSGDLSVYWYQQSLDQGLQFLIQYYNGEERAKGNILERFSAQQFPDLHSELNLSSLELGDSALYFCASSAGVTTDYEQYFGPGTRLTVT.

The chain has TRBV5-1 and TRBJ1-2; TRBD1 agrees at 10 bases. V trimming: 0 bases; J trimming: 8 bases; junction bases outside the gene matches: 4. Germline loops: CDR1 SGHRS, CDR2 YFSETQ. CDR3 length: 14 amino acids. The CDR3 spells CASSLGQGAPGYTF. Here the CDR3 DNA reads TGCGCCAGCAGCTTGGGACAGGGGGCGCCAGGCTACACCTTC.

The chain has TRBV27 and TRBJ2-7, with TRBD2 identical over 16 bases. This CDR3 spans 19 amino acids. The germline CDR1 and CDR2 sequences are MNHEY and SMNVEV (reference sequence). Trimming cost V 5 bases and J 3 bases; bases outside gene matches: 13. The CDR3 nucleotides read TGTGCCAGCAGTGTGTCGGGACTAGCGGGAGGGCCGGTCGACTACGAGCAGTACTTC. It yields the protein CASSVSGLAGGPVDYEQYF.

The chain recombines TRBV27 with TRBJ2-1, with TRBD2 matching over 9 bases. The V and J ends lost 1 base and 4 bases, in that order; junction bases with no gene match: 11. Germline CDR1 is MNHEY and CDR2 is SMNVEV (reference sequence). The CDR3 runs 18 residues. CDR3 sequence reads: CASSLFSGLAGSYNEQFF. CDR3 DNA sequence: TGTGCCAGCAGTTTATTTTCGGGGCTAGCGGGAAGTTACAATGAGCAGTTCTTC.

This clone appeared once. CDR3 residues: CASSTKTSATRLGEQFF. The CDR3 coding sequence is TGTGCCAGTAGTACAAAGACTAGCGCCACGCGTTTGGGTGAGCAGTTCTTC. The chain couples TRBV19 to TRBJ2-1; TRBD2 aligns across 8 bases. V dropped 4 bases and J dropped 9; count of bases not matched to a gene: 17. CDR1 is LNHDA, CDR2 SQIVND, per germline (reference sequence). The CDR3 loop spans 17 amino acids.

In its sample, this clone was seen once. The chain is built from TRBV2 and TRBJ2-7, with D possibly matching TRBD1 (5 bases). The germline V gene has CDR1 SNHLY and CDR2 FYNNEI. The CDR3 totals 12 residues. V dropped 6 bases and J dropped 4 bases, with 10 bases sitting between them. The CDR3 DNA reads TGTGCCAGCAGGGCCCAGGGTTACGAGCAGTACTTC. Amino acid sequence: CASRAQGYEQYF.